The 6 T cell receptor beta chains in this list originate from one sample, sequenced in a study of early stage breast cancer tumors. Assay: immunoSEQ multiplex PCR; the TCRdb copy retains only in-frame clones and omits some. The data contain tens of thousands of clones, under 75% of them singletons. The sequencing input was blood. The receptors originated from a person aged 45 to 60 with breast cancer.

This chain uses TRBV10-3 with TRBJ1-5, with D perhaps TRBD1 (5 bases). Germline V CDR1 and CDR2: ENHRY, SYGVKD. V was pared by 7 bases and J by 3 bases, with 13 bases between. The CDR3 spans 14 residues. The CDR3 sequence is CAIKAGKDNQPQHF. Written as DNA, the CDR3 is TGTGCCATCAAGGCAGGGAAGGACAATCAGCCCCAGCATTTT.

V gene TRBV6-5 combines with J gene TRBJ2-5; D remains ambiguous. CDR1 and CDR2 (germline): MNHEY, SVGAGI. V was trimmed by 5 bases and J by 5 bases, leaving 15 bases between them. CDR3 length equals 14 residues. The CDR3 DNA reads TGTGCCAGCAGTCCTATTCCTCGGGCCGAGACCCAGTACTTC. It specifies CASSPIPRAETQYF.

The J gene is TRBJ2-6, the V gene TRBV28; 8 nucleotides agree with TRBD2. CDR1 MDHEN and CDR2 SYDVKM come from the germline V gene. The CDR3 is 16 residues long. V lost 6 bases to trimming and J lost 3 bases; unmatched junction nucleotides: 7. In DNA, the CDR3 is TGTGCCAGCAGGATAGCGGGATCAGGTGGGGCCAACGTCCTGACTTTC. This translates into CASRIAGSGGANVLTF.

This chain connects TRBV7-2 to TRBJ2-7, with D maybe TRBD1 (6 bases). The V end lost 5 bases, the J end lost 2 bases, and 13 bases lay between the germline ends. The CDR3 has 14 amino acids. Per germline, CDR1 SGHTA and CDR2 FQGNSA. CDR3 coding DNA: TGTGCCAGCAGCACGAACAGGGTGGCCTACGAGCAGTACTTC. This encodes CASSTNRVAYEQYF.

The chain recombines TRBV11-2 with TRBJ1-2; D call uncertain. The CDR3 totals 14 residues. V was shortened by 0 bases and J by 7 bases, with 12 bases between the two germline ends. Germline values: CDR1 SGHAT, CDR2 FQNNGV. For the CDR3, the DNA is TGTGCCAGCAGCTTAGATGACGGGTTAGCTGGCTACACCTTC. Protein product: CASSLDDGLAGYTF.

Only a few counts were recorded for this clone. This chain joins TRBV6-1 and TRBJ1-5; TRBD1 is a possible D gene (5 bases). CDR1 is MNHNS, CDR2 SASEGT, per germline. The V gene lost 2 bases and the J gene lost 7 bases, with 24 bases spanning the gap. The CDR3 contains 18 residues. CDR3 DNA sequence: TGTGCCAGCAGTGAATACCCCCCTTATGTGACAGCTAGACAGCCCCAGCATTTT. Amino acids: CASSEYPPYVTARQPQHF.